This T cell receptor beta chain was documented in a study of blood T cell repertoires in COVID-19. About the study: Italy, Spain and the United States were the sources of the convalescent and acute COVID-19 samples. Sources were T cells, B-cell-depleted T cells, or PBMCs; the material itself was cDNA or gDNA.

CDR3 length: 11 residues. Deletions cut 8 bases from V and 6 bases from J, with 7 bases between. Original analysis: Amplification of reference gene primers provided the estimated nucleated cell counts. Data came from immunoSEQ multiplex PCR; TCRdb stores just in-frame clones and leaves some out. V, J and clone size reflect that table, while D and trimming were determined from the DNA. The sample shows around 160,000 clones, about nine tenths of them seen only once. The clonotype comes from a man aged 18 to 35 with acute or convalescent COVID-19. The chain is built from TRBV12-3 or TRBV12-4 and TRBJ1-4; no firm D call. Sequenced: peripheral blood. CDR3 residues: CASGEDEKLFF. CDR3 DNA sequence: TGTGCCAGCGGGGAGGATGAAAAACTGTTTTTT.